The T cell receptor beta chain under discussion was sequenced for a study of shared clonotypes between healthy human individuals. About this clone itself: Its specificity is not known. Other DNA sequences in the same sample also yield this CDR3.

Study donors comprised healthy, HIV-negative adults devoid of recent acute infection or vaccination. Study observations and caveats: It was anticipated that sequencing depth would influence how many clonotypes donors shared. Relative to their counterparts shared across all four donors, non-shared clonotypes exhibited diminished generation probabilities.

The length of the CDR3 is 10 residues. Germline V gene lookup returns CDR1 SQVTM and CDR2 ANQGSEA. The V gene lost 6 bases and the J gene lost 5 bases, with 6 bases spanning the gap. The method was immunoSEQ multiplex PCR; TCRdb's version includes in-frame clones alone and lacks a portion of them. The sample lists more than 2,000,000 clones, more than 85% occurring once. Sample: naive CD4+ T cells from PBMCs. Subset described: CD45RA+ positively selected. This receptor was identified in a man between 18 and 35 years old in good health. Some clones in this sample may be carry-over from other donors' samples. The rearrangement joins TRBV29-1 to TRBJ2-3; D is perhaps TRBD1 (5 bases). The DNA for the CDR3 is TGCAGCGTGGGGCGAGATACGCAGTATTTT. This translates into CSVGRDTQYF.